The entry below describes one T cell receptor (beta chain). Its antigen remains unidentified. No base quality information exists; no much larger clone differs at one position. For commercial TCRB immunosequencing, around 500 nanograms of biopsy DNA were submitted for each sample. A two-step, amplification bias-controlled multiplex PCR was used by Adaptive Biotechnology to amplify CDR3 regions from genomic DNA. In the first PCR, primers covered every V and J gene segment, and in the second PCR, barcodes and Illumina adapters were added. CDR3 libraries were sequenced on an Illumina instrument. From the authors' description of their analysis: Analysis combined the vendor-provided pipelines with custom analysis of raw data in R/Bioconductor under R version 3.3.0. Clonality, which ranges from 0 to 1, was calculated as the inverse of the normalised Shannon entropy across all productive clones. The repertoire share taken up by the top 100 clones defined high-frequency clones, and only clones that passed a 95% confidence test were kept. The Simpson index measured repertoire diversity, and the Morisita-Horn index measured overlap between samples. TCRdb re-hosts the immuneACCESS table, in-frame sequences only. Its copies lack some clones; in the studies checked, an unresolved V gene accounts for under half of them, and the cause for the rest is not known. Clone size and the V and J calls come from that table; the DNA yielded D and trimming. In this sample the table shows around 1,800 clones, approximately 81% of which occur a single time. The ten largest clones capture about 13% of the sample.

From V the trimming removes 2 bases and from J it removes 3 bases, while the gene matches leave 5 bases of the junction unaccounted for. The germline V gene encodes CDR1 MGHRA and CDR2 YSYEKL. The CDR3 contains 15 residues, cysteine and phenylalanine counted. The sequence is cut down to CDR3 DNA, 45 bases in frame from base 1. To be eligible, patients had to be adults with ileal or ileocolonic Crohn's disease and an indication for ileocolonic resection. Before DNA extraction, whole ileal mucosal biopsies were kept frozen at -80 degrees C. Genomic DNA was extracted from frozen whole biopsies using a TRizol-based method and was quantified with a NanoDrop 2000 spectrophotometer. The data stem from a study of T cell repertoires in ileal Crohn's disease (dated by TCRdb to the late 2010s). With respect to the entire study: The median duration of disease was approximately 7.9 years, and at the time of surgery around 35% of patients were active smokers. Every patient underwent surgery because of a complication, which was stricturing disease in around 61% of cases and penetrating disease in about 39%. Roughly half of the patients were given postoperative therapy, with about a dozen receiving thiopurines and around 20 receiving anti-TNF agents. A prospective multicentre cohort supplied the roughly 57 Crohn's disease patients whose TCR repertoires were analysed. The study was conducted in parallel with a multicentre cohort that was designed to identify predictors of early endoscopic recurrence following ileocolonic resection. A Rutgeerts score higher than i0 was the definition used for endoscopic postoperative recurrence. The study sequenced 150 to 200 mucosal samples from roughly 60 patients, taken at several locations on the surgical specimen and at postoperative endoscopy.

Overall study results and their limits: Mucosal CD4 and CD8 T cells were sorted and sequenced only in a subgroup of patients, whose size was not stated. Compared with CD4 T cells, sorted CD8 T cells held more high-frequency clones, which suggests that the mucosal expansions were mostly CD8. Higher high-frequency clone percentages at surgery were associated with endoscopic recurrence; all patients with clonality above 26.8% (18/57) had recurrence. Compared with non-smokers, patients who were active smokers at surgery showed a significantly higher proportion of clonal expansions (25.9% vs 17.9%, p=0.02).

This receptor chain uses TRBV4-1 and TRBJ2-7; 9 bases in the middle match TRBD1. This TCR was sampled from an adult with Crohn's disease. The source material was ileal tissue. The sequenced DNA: TGCGCCAGCAGCCAACCTGGACAGGGGAACTACGAGCAGTACTTC. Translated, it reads CASSQPGQGNYEQYF.